This note documents a single T cell receptor beta chain sequence. The entry originates in a study of shared clonotypes between healthy human individuals. Each subset's genomic DNA was shared equally among a number of immunoSEQ plates. Data came from immunoSEQ multiplex PCR; TCRdb stores just in-frame clones and leaves some out. The sample lists roughly 1,800,000 clones, about 94% occurring once. Germline V gives CDR1 LGHNA, CDR2 YSLEER. V shed 1 base, J shed 4 bases, and the junction held 8 bases outside the gene matches. This CDR3 has 16 amino acids. Naive CD8 cells lacked CD45RO, underwent positive selection for CCR7 and left out terminally differentiated effector memory CD45RA+ cells.

This TCR came from a man aged 18-30 years in good health. Sequencing was done on a sample of naive CD8+ T cells sorted from blood. The genes are TRBV4-3 and TRBJ1-2; 8 positions match TRBD1. CDR3 DNA: TGCGCCAGCAGCCAAGTTCCGGGACAGGATATCTATGGCTACACCTTC. Translating gives CASSQVPGQDIYGYTF.